This T cell receptor beta chain was obtained from a study of blood T cell repertoires in COVID-19 (dated by TCRdb to 2018 to 2020). About the study as a whole: Samples from collaborators originated in the United States, Italy and Spain and spanned both the acute and convalescent phases of COVID-19. The prospective study material was composed of cDNA or gDNA derived from T cells, B-cell-depleted T cells, or PBMCs. Subjects who had been exposed to COVID-19, were actively infected with it, or had recovered from it provided the deeply sampled blood TCRbeta repertoires that made up the dataset. A freely available public database, intended as a resource for researchers studying the immune response to SARS-CoV-2, is where the repertoires were released. Samples were obtained from the ongoing ImmuneRACE study (first 160 participants) and from about 1,300 subjects provided by 6 global collaborators. Nearly every sample came with metadata listing a de-identified subject ID, COVID-19 status, age in years and sex. Where available, HLA class I and class II types were taken from metadata supplied by the sample provider and were not determined by assay-based typing. Study-wide conclusions, independent of this receptor: The amount of clinical and demographic metadata varied by source and participant and was provided uncurated.

For CDR1 and CDR2, the germline V gene lists SGHAT and FQNNGV. Trimming takes 0 bases off V and 9 bases off J; junction bases not matched to a gene: 7. Counted from cysteine to phenylalanine, this CDR3 has 17 amino acids. The retained sequence is limited to the CDR3, 51 bases, with the frame set at the first base. In the prospective study, participants were about 18 to 90 years old, resided in around 25 geographic areas of the United States, and were enrolled through a virtual design. In the prospective study, cohorts were assigned on the basis of participant-reported clinical history obtained from a screening survey and a study questionnaire. Exposed participants had been in contact, within 2 weeks of entering the study, with a person who had a PCR-confirmed or clinician-diagnosed case of COVID-19. Each participant in the prospective study had whole blood, serum and a nasopharyngeal or oropharyngeal swab collected by mobile phlebotomists. Over a roughly 2-month period, participants in the prospective study had the option of providing additional blood draws and questionnaires. Before DNA extraction, prospective study blood samples were shipped either frozen or at room temperature.

About this clone itself: Its recognized antigen is unknown. No base-level quality is on record; no much larger clone is a single base apart.

The immunoSEQ Assay, a bias-controlled multiplex PCR, was used to amplify TCRbeta CDR3 regions from genomic DNA. The source study handled its data this way. The number of nucleated cells in each sample was estimated from the amplification of reference gene primers within the assay. To quantify the absolute abundance of each unique TCRbeta CDR3 rearrangement, sequence reads were collapsed and filtered. For each sample, productive Simpson clonality was calculated as the square root of Simpson's diversity index over productive rearrangements. Imported from immuneACCESS, the table was reduced by TCRdb to in-frame sequences with V and J called. These copies leave out some clones; in studies compared against another copy, an unresolved V gene accounts for under half, and the cause of the remainder is not known. V and J calls and clone size are given by that table; D and trimming were obtained from the DNA. The sample table holds fewer than 250,000 clones, of which 88% were seen once. Approximately 3.5% of the sample lies in the top ten.

Recombination joined TRBV11-2 with TRBJ2-1; TRBD2 aligns with 14 central bases. Material for sequencing was PBMCs or T cells enriched from blood (not recorded which). The source of this sequence is a woman aged 25-40 years who had been exposed to COVID-19. The CDR3 in this case is CASSLDTGTSGSFEQFF. Read as DNA, the sequence is TGTGCCAGCAGCTTAGATACGGGGACTAGCGGGAGTTTTGAGCAGTTCTTC.